This T cell receptor beta chain was documented in a study of T cells in Graves' hyperthyroidism and ophthalmopathy. Germline V lookup: CDR1 SNHLY, CDR2 FYNNEI. CDR3 length: 13 residues. V gave up 1 base and J gave up 7 bases, with 8 bases separating them. Amplified TCR beta CDR3 regions came from RNA transcripts. The primer set for the first-round RT-PCR of the TCR CDR3 was HTBI. MiXCR, applied by TCRdb to the multiplex PCR reads, yields one record per CDR3 protein. The sample consists of hundreds of thousands of distinct CDR3 sequences, about 14% of them appearing once. There are many counts of this clonotype. Its antigen is currently unknown. Study observations and caveats: Ophthalmopathy onset followed model prediction by a median around 6.6 months.

The sequence was obtained from a woman aged 45-65 years with Graves' ophthalmopathy. J is TRBJ1-5 and V is TRBV2, with no clear D. Sequencing was carried out using blood. CDR3 sequence reads: CASSEDSGQPQHF. In DNA, the CDR3 is TGTGCCAGCAGTGAAGACAGCGGGCAGCCCCAGCATTTT.